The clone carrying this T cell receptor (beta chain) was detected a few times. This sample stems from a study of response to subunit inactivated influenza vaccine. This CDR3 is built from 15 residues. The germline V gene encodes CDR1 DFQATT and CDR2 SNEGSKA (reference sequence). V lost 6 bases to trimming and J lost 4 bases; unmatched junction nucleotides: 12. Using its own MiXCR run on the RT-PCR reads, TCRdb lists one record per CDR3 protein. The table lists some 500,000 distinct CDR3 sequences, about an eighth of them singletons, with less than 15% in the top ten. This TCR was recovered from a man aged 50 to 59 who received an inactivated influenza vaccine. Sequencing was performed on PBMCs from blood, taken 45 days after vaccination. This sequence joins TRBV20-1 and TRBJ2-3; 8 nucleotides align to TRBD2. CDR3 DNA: TGCAGTGCGATCAAGGGGCTAGCGGGCTCAGATACGCAGTATTTT. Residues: CSAIKGLAGSDTQYF.